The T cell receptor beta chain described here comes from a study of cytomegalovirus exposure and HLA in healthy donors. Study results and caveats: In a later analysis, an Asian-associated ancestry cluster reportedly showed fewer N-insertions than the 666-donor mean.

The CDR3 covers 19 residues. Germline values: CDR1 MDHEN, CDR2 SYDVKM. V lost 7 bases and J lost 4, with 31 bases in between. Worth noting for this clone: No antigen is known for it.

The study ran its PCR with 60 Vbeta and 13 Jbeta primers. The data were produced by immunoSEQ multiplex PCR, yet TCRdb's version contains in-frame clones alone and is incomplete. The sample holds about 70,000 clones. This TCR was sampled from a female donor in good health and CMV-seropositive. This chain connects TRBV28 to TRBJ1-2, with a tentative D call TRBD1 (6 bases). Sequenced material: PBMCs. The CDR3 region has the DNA TGTGCCAGCAAGTCCAGCCAAGCGGGACAAATTTTCCAGGCCTATGGCTACACCTTC. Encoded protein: CASKSSQAGQIFQAYGYTF.